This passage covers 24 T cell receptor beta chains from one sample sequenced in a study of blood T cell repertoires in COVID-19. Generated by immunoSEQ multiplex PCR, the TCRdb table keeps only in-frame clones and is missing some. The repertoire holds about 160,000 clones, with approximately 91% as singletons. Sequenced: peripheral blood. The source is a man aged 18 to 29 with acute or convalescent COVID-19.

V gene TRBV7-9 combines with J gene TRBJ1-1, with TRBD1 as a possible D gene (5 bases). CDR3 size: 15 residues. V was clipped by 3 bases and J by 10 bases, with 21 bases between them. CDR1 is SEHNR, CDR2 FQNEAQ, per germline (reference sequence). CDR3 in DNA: TGTGCCAGCAGCTTTCAGGGTATTCACGGCTCTGGAGCTTTCTTT. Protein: CASSFQGIHGSGAFF.

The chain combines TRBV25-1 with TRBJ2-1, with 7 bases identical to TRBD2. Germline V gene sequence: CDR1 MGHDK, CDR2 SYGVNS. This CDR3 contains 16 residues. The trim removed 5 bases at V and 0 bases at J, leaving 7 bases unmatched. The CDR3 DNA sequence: TGTGCCAGCAGTCCCCCGGGACTAACCTCCTACAATGAGCAGTTCTTC. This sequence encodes CASSPPGLTSYNEQFF.

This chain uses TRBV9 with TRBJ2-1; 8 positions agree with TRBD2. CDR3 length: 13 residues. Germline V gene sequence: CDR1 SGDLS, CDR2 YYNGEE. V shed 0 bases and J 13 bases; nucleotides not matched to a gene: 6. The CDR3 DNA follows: TGTGCCAGCAGCGTAGAGCTGGCGGGAGGACAGTTCTTC. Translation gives CASSVELAGGQFF.

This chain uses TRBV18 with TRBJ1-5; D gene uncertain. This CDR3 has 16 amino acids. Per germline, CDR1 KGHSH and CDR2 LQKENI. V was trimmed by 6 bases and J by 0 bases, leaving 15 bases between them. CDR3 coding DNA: TGTGCCAGCTCTCCCGGGAATACCCTTAGCAATCAGCCCCAGCATTTT. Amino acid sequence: CASSPGNTLSNQPQHF.

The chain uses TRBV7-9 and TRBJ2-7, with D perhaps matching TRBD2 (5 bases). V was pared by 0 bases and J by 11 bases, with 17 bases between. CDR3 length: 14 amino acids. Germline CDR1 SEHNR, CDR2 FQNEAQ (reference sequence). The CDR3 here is CASSLAGGEGGEYF. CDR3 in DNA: TGTGCCAGCAGCTTAGCGGGCGGAGAGGGCGGAGAGTACTTC.

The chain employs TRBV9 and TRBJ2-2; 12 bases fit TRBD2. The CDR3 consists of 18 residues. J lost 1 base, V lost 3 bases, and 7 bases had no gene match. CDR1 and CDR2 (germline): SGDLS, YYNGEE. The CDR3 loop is CASSDRLAGVLNTGELFF. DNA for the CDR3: TGTGCCAGCAGCGATAGACTAGCGGGGGTACTGAACACCGGGGAGCTGTTTTTT.

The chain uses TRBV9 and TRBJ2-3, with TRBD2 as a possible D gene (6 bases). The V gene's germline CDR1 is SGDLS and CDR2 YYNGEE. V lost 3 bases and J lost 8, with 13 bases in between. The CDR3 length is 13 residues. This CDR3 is CASSAGGSPTQYF. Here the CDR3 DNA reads TGTGCCAGCAGCGCCGGAGGGAGTCCTACGCAGTATTTT.

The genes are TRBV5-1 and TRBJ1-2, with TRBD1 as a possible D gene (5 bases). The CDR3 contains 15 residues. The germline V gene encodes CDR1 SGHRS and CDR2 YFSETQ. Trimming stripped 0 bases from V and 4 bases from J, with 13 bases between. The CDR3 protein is CASSLEGGAGYGYTF. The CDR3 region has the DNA TGCGCCAGCAGCTTGGAAGGAGGGGCCGGCTATGGCTACACCTTC.

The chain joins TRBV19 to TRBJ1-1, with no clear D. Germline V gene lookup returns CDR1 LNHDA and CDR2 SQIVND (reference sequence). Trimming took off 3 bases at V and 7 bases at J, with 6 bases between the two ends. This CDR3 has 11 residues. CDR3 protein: CASSMGFEAFF. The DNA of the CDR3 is TGTGCCAGTAGTATGGGCTTTGAAGCTTTCTTT.

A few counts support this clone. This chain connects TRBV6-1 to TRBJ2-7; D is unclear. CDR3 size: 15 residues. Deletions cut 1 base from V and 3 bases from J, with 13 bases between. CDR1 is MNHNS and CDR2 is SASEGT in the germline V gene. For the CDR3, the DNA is TGTGCCAGCAGTGAAGGCCAGATGAATTACTACGAGCAGTACTTC. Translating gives CASSEGQMNYYEQYF.

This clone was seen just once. DNA of the CDR3: TGTGCCAGCAGTGAAACCGCAGGCCCAGACTACAATGAGCAGTTCTTC. Residues: CASSETAGPDYNEQFF. This sequence joins TRBV25-1 and TRBJ2-1; D uncertain. The ends were cut back, 2 bases at V and 3 bases at J, with 14 bases in the middle. This CDR3 has 16 amino acids. Looked up from germline, CDR1 is MGHDK and CDR2 is SYGVNS. The full variable domain, completed using reference TRBV25-1 and TRBJ2-1, is EADIYQTPRYLVIGTGKKITLECSQTMGHDKMYWYQQDPGMELHLIHYSYGVNSTEKGDLSSESTVSRIRTEHFPLTLESARPSHTSQYLCASSETAGPDYNEQFFGPGTRLTVL.

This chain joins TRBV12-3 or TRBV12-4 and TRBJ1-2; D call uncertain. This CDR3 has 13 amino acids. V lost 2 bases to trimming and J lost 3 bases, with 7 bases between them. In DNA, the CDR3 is TGTGCCAGCAGTTTAATACGGGACTATGGCTACACCTTC. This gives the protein CASSLIRDYGYTF.

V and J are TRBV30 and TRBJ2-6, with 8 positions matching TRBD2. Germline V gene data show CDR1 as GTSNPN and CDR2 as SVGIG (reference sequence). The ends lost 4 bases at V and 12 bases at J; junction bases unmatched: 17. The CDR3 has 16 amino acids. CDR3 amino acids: CAWTHFAAGGSGVLTF. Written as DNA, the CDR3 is TGTGCCTGGACCCACTTTGCCGCGGGGGGCTCGGGCGTCCTGACTTTC.

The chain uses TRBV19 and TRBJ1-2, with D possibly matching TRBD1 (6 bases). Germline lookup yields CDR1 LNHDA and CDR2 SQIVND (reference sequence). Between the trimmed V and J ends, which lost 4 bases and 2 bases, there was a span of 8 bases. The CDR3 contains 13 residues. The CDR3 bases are TGTGCCAGTAGTAAAGGACAGAACTATGGCTACACCTTC. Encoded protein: CASSKGQNYGYTF.

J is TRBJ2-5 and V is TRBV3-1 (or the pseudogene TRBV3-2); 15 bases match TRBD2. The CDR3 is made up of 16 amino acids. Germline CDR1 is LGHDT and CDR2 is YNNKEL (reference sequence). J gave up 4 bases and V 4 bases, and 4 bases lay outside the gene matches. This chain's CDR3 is CASSLRTSGGAETQYF. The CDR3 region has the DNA TGTGCCAGCAGCCTCCGGACTAGCGGGGGGGCAGAGACCCAGTACTTC.

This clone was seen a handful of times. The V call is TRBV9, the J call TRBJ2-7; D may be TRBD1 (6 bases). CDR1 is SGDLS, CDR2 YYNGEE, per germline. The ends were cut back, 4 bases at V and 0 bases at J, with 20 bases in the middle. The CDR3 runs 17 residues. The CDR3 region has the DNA TGTGCCAGCAGCCCTCTAACCGGTCTAGGGGGCTCCTACGAGCAGTACTTC. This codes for CASSPLTGLGGSYEQYF.

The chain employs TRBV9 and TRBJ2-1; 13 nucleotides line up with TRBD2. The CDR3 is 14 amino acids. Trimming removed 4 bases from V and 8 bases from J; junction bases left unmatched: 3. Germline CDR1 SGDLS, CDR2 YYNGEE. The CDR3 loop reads CASSLGTSGDEQFF. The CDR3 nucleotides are TGTGCCAGCAGCCTGGGGACTAGCGGGGATGAGCAGTTCTTC.

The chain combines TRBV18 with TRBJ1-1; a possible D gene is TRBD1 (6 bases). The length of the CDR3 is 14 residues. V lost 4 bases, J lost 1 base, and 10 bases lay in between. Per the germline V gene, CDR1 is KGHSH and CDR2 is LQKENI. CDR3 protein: CASSQEQGNTEAFF. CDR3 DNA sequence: TGTGCCAGCTCACAAGAACAGGGGAACACTGAAGCTTTCTTT.

CDR3 nucleotides: TGTGCCAGCAGCTTAGACCCGGAGGGGCCGTCACCCCTCCACTTT. Encoded protein: CASSLDPEGPSPLHF. The V and J genes are TRBV7-6 and TRBJ1-6, with D possibly TRBD1 on 5 matching bases. This CDR3 region has 15 residues. Germline loops: CDR1 SGHVS, CDR2 FNYEAQ. Trimming left V 1 base short and J 10 bases short, with 14 bases between.

The CDR3 protein is CASSYSGTGDEKLFF. DNA for the CDR3: TGTGCCAGCAGTTACTCCGGGACAGGGGATGAAAAACTGTTTTTT. J is TRBJ1-4 and V is TRBV6-5, with TRBD1 identical over 10 bases. From germline, CDR1 is MNHEY and CDR2 SVGAGI. V shed 0 bases, J shed 6 bases, and the junction held 1 base outside the gene matches. The CDR3 spans 15 residues.

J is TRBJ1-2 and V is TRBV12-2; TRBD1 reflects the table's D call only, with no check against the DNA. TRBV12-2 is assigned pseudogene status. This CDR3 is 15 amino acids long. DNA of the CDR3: TGTGCAAGTCGCTTAGCCCGCGGACAGGGCCATGGCTACACCTTC. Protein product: CASRLARGQGHGYTF.

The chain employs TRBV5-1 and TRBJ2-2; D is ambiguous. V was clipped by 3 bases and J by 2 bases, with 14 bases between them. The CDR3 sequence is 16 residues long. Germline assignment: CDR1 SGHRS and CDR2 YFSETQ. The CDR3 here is CASSSWYADNTGELFF. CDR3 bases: TGCGCCAGCAGCTCTTGGTACGCGGATAACACCGGGGAGCTGTTTTTT.

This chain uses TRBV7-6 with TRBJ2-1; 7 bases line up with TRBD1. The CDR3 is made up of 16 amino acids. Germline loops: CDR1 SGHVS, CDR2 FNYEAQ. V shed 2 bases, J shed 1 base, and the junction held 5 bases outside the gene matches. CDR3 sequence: CASSLSTGVSYNEQFF. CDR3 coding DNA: TGTGCCAGCAGCTTATCCACAGGGGTTTCCTACAATGAGCAGTTCTTC. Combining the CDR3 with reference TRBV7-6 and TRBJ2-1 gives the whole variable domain GAGVSQSPRYKVTKRGQDVALRCDPISGHVSLYWYRQALGQGPEFLTYFNYEAQQDKSGLPNDRFSAERPEGSISTLTIQRTEQRDSAMYRCASSLSTGVSYNEQFFGPGTRLTVL.

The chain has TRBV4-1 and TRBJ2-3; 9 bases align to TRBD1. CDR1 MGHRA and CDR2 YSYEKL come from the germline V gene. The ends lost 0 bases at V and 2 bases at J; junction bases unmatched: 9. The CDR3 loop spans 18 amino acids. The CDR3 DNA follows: TGCGCCAGCAGCCAAGATAGTTTGGGACAGGGTTCCACAGATACGCAGTATTTT. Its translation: CASSQDSLGQGSTDTQYF.